This is a list of T cell receptor beta chains from one sample in a study of blood T cell repertoires in COVID-19. The data were produced by immunoSEQ multiplex PCR, yet TCRdb's version contains in-frame clones alone and is incomplete. In the table there are about 61,000 clones, about 88% of which are singletons. The sequencing sample was made of peripheral blood. These receptors were collected from a woman in her forties or fifties with active or convalescent COVID-19. CDR3s include the opening cysteine and the closing phenylalanine or tryptophan. Each record gives: clone size, V gene, D gene, J gene, CDR3 protein, CDR3 DNA. A D gene is named only where the DNA matches it firmly. A row's size may be missing; if present it is once, few, many or a size class.

NA	TRBV5-4	TRBD1	TRBJ1-3	CASSLDRGRGNTIYF	TGTGCCAGCAGCTTAGACAGGGGGCGAGGAAACACCATATATTTT
NA	TRBV5-6	TRBD1	TRBJ2-7	CASSQSTGVFRYEQYF	TGTGCCAGCAGCCAATCGACAGGGGTGTTCCGCTACGAGCAGTACTTC
NA	TRBV6-5	NA	TRBJ1-4	CASKGGNEKLFF	TGTGCCAGCAAGGGAGGAAATGAAAAACTGTTTTTT
NA	TRBV6-5	NA	TRBJ2-3	CASKAGYSTDTQYF	TGTGCCAGCAAGGCAGGGTATAGCACAGATACGCAGTATTTT
NA	TRBV19	NA	TRBJ2-1	CASSLRSGSEQFF	TGTGCCAGTAGTCTCCGATCCGGGAGCGAGCAGTTCTTC
NA	TRBV19	TRBD1	TRBJ2-3	CASSKGQARTDTQYF	TGTGCCAGTAGTAAAGGACAGGCCCGGACAGATACGCAGTATTTT
NA	TRBV5-5	NA	TRBJ1-4	CASSTYATNEKLFF	TGTGCCAGCAGCACTTACGCAACTAATGAAAAACTGTTTTTT
NA	TRBV29-1	TRBD1	TRBJ2-3	CSGAGQGEGTQYF	TGCAGCGGGGCGGGACAGGGTGAAGGTACGCAGTATTTT
NA	TRBV7-9	TRBD1	TRBJ1-2	CASSLGQGAYGYTF	TGTGCCAGCAGCTTAGGACAGGGCGCATATGGCTACACCTTC
NA	TRBV6-2/TRBV6-3	NA	TRBJ2-1	CASSYLQASSYNEQFF	TGTGCCAGCAGTTACTTACAGGCTAGCTCCTACAATGAGCAGTTCTTC
NA	TRBV10-3	TRBD2	TRBJ2-3	CAIRAVAGEAGNTDTQYF	TGTGCCATCAGGGCCGTAGCGGGAGAGGCCGGGAACACAGATACGCAGTATTTT
NA	TRBV5-6	NA	TRBJ2-7	CASSLGSGYEQYF	TGTGCCAGCAGCTTAGGATCGGGCTACGAGCAGTACTTC
NA	TRBV12-5	NA	TRBJ2-1	CASGLGGSSYNEQFF	TGTGCTAGTGGTTTAGGAGGAAGCTCCTACAATGAGCAGTTCTTC
once	TRBV29-1	TRBD1	TRBJ2-7	CSIPGTGVSEQYF	TGCAGCATCCCCGGGACAGGGGTGAGCGAGCAGTACTTC
NA	TRBV18	TRBD2	TRBJ2-2	CASSPPTSGSLTGELFF	TGTGCCAGCTCACCACCGACTAGCGGGAGTTTGACCGGGGAGCTGTTTTTT
NA	TRBV19	NA	TRBJ2-5	CASSILAGDTTQYF	TGTGCCAGTAGTATCTTGGCAGGGGATACGACCCAGTACTTC
NA	TRBV11-2	NA	TRBJ1-2	CASSLDRGSTGYTF	TGTGCCAGCAGCTTAGATCGCGGTAGTACAGGCTACACCTTC
NA	TRBV2	TRBD1	TRBJ1-2	CASSELARGSGSGYTF	TGTGCCAGCAGTGAACTGGCCAGGGGGAGTGGTAGTGGCTACACCTTC
few	TRBV15	TRBD2	TRBJ2-2	CATSKLATSGRVAGELFF	TGTGCCACCAGCAAGTTGGCGACTAGCGGGAGGGTCGCCGGGGAGCTGTTTTTT
NA	TRBV19	TRBD1	TRBJ1-2	CASSPGTGGSYTF	TGTGCCAGTAGCCCAGGGACAGGGGGGAGCTACACCTTC
NA	TRBV21-1	NA	TRBJ1-1	CASSNRRTGGQGGTEAFF	TGTGCCAGCAGCAATCGGCGGACAGGGGGCCAGGGAGGCACTGAAGCTTTCTTT
NA	TRBV7-9	TRBD2	TRBJ2-1	CASSLGLAGGNEQFF	TGTGCCAGCAGCTTAGGACTAGCGGGAGGCAATGAGCAGTTCTTC
once	TRBV14	NA	TRBJ1-1	CASSQEFRGGNTEAFF	TGTGCCAGCAGCCAAGAATTTAGGGGAGGAAACACTGAAGCTTTCTTT
NA	TRBV6-1	NA	TRBJ1-1	CASSEGQANTEAFF	TGTGCCAGCAGTGAAGGGCAGGCGAACACTGAAGCTTTCTTT
few	TRBV12-5	NA	TRBJ1-1	CASGLENPGGNTEAFF	TGTGCTAGTGGTTTAGAAAACCCAGGAGGGAACACTGAAGCTTTCTTT
few	TRBV5-1	NA	TRBJ2-2	CASSLVQGGTGELFF	TGCGCCAGCAGCTTGGTCCAGGGTGGGACCGGGGAGCTGTTTTTT
NA	TRBV7-6	TRBD2	TRBJ2-5	CASSTSGSPETQYF	TGTGCCAGCAGCACTAGCGGGAGTCCAGAGACCCAGTACTTC
once	TRBV28	NA	TRBJ2-7	CASSPDYRQYEQYF	TGTGCCAGCAGTCCCGACTACCGACAATACGAGCAGTACTTC
few	TRBV5-6	TRBD2	TRBJ2-1	CASSLGTSSYNEQFF	TGTGCCAGCAGCTTGGGGACTAGCTCCTACAATGAGCAGTTCTTC
NA	TRBV29-1	NA	TRBJ2-1	CSVETGLGGDEQFF	TGCAGCGTTGAGACGGGACTCGGGGGTGATGAGCAGTTCTTC
NA	TRBV18	NA	TRBJ2-1	CASSPSSGGSYNEQFF	TGTGCCAGCTCACCATCCAGCGGTGGCTCCTACAATGAGCAGTTCTTC
NA	TRBV30	TRBD2	TRBJ2-1	CAWRRKTSSNEQFF	TGTGCCTGGAGACGTAAGACTAGCTCGAATGAGCAGTTCTTC
NA	TRBV3-1/TRBV3-2	TRBD2	TRBJ2-3	CASSLLGLAGDGDTQYF	TGTGCCAGCAGCCTTCTGGGACTAGCGGGAGATGGAGATACGCAGTATTTT
NA	TRBV11-2	TRBD2	TRBJ2-7	CASSFSPTSGSYEQYF	TGTGCCAGCAGCTTCTCCCCCACTAGCGGGAGCTACGAGCAGTACTTC
NA	TRBV7-8	NA	TRBJ1-1	CASSLVLVAATTNTEAFF	TGTGCCAGCAGCTTAGTTTTGGTGGCGGCCACCACCAACACTGAAGCTTTCTTT
NA	TRBV27	TRBD2	TRBJ2-1	CASAGPSGSYNEQFF	TGTGCCAGCGCTGGCCCCAGCGGGAGCTACAATGAGCAGTTCTTC
NA	TRBV7-9	TRBD1	TRBJ1-1	CASSLRGQSTEAFF	TGTGCCAGCAGCTTAAGGGGACAGTCTACTGAAGCTTTCTTT
NA	TRBV11-1	NA	TRBJ2-1	CASVQGSYNEQFF	TGTGCCAGCGTCCAGGGCTCCTACAATGAGCAGTTCTTC
NA	TRBV4-1	NA	TRBJ1-6	CASSSRQAGPYNSPLHF	TGCGCCAGCAGCTCCCGACAGGCGGGCCCGTATAATTCACCCCTCCACTTT
NA	TRBV25-1	TRBD1	TRBJ2-3	CASSEYRQGGLDTQYF	TGTGCCAGCAGTGAATATAGACAGGGGGGTTTGGATACGCAGTATTTT
NA	TRBV28	TRBD2	TRBJ2-1	CANSPGTSGLLLNEQFF	TGTGCCAACAGTCCGGGGACTAGCGGCCTCCTCCTCAATGAGCAGTTCTTC
NA	TRBV29-1	NA	TRBJ2-7	CSVVGGGNYEQYF	TGCAGCGTTGTGGGGGGTGGTAACTACGAGCAGTACTTC
NA	TRBV18	NA	TRBJ2-5	CASSPLQGVQETQYF	TGTGCCAGCTCCCCCTTACAGGGAGTCCAAGAGACCCAGTACTTC
once	TRBV5-1	NA	TRBJ2-7	CASSPSGYEQYF	TGCGCCAGCAGCCCCTCGGGGTACGAGCAGTACTTC
once	TRBV2	TRBD1	TRBJ2-7	CASRLDRIVEQYF	TGTGCCAGCAGATTGGACAGGATTGTTGAGCAGTACTTC
NA	TRBV11-2	TRBD2	TRBJ2-7	CASSLEASGNYEQYF	TGTGCCAGCAGCTTAGAGGCTAGCGGGAACTACGAGCAGTACTTC
NA	TRBV5-1	TRBD1	TRBJ1-4	CASSDPGQATNEKLFF	TGCGCCAGCAGCGACCCGGGACAGGCAACTAATGAAAAACTGTTTTTT
NA	TRBV27	NA	TRBJ2-2	CASSYPGSGTGELFF	TGTGCCAGCAGTTACCCGGGGTCGGGCACCGGGGAGCTGTTTTTT
NA	TRBV7-9	TRBD2	TRBJ2-1	CASSLGLAGVNEQFF	TGTGCCAGCAGCTTAGGACTAGCGGGCGTCAATGAGCAGTTCTTC